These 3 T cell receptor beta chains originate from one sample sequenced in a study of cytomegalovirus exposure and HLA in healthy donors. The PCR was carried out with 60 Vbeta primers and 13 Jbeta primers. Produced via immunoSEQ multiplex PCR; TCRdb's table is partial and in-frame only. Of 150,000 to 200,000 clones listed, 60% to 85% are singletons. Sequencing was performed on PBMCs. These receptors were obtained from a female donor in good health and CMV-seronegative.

In nucleotides, the CDR3 is TGTGCCAGTAGTCTGACGGGCAGGGAGGAGACTGAAGCTTTCTTT. It translates to CASSLTGREETEAFF. This chain uses TRBV19 with TRBJ1-1; tentative D call: TRBD1 (5 bases). Germline loops: CDR1 LNHDA, CDR2 SQIVND (reference sequence). V was cut by 5 bases and J by 5 bases, with 18 bases left in between. The CDR3 is made up of 15 amino acids.

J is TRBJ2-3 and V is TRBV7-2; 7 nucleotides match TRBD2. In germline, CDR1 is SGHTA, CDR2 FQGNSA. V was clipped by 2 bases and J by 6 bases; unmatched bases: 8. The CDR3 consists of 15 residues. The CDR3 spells CASSLQGGSIDTQYF. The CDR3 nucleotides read TGTGCCAGCAGCTTACAGGGCGGGAGTATCGATACGCAGTATTTT.

CDR3 DNA: TGTGCCAGCAGCTTAGTCCCTAGCGGGCGAACAGATACGCAGTATTTT. Its translation is CASSLVPSGRTDTQYF. This chain connects TRBV11-2 to TRBJ2-3, with TRBD2 identical over 8 bases. The CDR3 covers 16 residues. V gave up 1 base and J gave up 3 bases; unmatched junction bases: 6. The germline gives CDR1 SGHAT, CDR2 FQNNGV.